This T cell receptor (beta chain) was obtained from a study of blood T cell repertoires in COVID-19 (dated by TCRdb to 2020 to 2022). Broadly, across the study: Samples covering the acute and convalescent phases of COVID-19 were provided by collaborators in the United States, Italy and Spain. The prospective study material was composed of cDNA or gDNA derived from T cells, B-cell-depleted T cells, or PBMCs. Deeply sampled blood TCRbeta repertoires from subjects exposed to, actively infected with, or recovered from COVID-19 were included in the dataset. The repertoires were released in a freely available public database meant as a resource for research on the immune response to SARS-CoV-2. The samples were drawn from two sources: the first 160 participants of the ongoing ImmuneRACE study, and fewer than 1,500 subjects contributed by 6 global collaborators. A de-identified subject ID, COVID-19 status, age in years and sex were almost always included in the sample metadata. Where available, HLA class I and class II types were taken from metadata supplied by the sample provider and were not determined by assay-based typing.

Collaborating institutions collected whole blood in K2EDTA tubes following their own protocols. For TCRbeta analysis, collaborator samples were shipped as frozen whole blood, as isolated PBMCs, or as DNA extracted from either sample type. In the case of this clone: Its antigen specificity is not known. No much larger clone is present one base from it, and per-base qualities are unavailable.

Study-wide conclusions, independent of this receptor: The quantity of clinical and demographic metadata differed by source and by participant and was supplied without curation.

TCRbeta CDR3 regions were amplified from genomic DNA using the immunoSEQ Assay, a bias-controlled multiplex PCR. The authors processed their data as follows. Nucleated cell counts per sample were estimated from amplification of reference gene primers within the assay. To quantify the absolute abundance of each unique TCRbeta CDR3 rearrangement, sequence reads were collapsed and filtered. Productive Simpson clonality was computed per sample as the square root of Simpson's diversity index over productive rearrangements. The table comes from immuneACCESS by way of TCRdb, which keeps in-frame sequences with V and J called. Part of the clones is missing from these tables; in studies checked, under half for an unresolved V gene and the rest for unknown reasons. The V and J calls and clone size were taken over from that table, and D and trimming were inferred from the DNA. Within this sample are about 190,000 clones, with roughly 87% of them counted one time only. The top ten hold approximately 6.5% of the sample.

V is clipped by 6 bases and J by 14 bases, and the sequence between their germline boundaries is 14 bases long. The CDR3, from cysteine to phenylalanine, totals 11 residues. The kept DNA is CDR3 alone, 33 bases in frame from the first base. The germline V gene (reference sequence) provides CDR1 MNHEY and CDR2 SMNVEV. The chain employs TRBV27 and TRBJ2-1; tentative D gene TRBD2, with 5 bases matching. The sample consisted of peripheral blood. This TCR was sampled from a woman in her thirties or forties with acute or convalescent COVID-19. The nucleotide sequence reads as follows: TGTGCCAGCAGCCGAGAGGGCCAGGAGTTCTTC. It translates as CASSREGQEFF.